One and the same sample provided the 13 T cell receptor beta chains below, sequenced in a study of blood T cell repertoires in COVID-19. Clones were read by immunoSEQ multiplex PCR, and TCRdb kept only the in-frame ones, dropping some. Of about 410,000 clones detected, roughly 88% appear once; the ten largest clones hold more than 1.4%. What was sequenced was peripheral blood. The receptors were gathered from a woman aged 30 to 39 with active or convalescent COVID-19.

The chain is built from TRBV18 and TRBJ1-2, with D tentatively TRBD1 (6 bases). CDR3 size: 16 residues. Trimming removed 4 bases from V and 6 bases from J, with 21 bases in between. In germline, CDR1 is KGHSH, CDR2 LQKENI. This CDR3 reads CASSRRTEGDGNGYTF. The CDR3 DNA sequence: TGTGCCAGCTCACGACGGACAGAGGGTGATGGGAATGGCTACACCTTC.

CDR3 DNA: TGTGCCAGTAGCCCGACGGGGGCTAGCGGGGGGGAGAGCTCCTACAATGAGCAGTTCTTC. Protein: CASSPTGASGGESSYNEQFF. The genes are TRBV19 and TRBJ2-1, with TRBD2 matching 12 bases. J was trimmed by 0 bases and V by 6 bases; bases with no gene match: 15. This CDR3 contains 20 residues. Germline V gene lookup returns CDR1 LNHDA and CDR2 SQIVND (reference sequence).

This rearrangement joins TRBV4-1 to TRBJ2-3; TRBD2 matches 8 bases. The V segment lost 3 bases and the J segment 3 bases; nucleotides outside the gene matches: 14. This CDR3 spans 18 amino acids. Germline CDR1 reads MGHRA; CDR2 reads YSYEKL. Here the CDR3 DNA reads TGCGCCAGCAGCCAGCACCCGGGATCGGGAGGGGTGACAGATACGCAGTATTTT. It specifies CASSQHPGSGGVTDTQYF.

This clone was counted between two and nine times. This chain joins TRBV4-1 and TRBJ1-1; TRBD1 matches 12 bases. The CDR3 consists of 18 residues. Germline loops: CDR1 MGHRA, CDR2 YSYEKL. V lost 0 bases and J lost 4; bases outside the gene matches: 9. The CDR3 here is CASSQDRGQGALGTEAFF. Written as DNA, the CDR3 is TGCGCCAGCAGCCAAGATCGGGGACAGGGGGCGTTAGGCACTGAAGCTTTCTTT.

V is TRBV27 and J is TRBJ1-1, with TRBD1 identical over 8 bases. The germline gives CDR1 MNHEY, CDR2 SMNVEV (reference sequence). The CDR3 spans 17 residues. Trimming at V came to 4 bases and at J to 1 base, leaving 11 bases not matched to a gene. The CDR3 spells CASSSTPGQVPNTEAFF. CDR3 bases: TGTGCCAGCAGTTCAACGCCGGGACAGGTTCCGAACACTGAAGCTTTCTTT.

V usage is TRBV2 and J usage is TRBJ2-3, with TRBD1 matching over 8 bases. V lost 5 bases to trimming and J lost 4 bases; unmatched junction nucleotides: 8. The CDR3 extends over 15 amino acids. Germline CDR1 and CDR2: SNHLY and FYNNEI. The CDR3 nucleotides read TGTGCCAGCAGTTTAGGACAGGGTTCATCAGATACGCAGTATTTT. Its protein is CASSLGQGSSDTQYF.

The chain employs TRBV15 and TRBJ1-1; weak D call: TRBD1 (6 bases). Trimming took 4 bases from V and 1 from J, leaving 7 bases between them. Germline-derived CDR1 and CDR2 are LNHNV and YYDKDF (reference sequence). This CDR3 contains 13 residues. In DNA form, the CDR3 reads TGTGCCACCAGCAAGGACAGGAACACTGAAGCTTTCTTT. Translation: CATSKDRNTEAFF.

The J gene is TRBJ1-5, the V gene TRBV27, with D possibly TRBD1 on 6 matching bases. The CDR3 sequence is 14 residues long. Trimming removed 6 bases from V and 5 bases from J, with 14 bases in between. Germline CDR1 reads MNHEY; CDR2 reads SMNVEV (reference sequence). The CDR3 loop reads CASRGSGAYQPQHF. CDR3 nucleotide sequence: TGTGCCAGCAGGGGGTCAGGGGCTTATCAGCCCCAGCATTTT.

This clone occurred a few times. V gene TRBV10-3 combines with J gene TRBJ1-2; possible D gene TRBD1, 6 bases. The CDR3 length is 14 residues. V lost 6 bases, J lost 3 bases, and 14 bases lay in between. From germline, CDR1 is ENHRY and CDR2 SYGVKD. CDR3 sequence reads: CAIRINRVDYGYTF. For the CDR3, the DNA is TGTGCCATCAGAATTAACAGGGTAGACTATGGCTACACCTTC.

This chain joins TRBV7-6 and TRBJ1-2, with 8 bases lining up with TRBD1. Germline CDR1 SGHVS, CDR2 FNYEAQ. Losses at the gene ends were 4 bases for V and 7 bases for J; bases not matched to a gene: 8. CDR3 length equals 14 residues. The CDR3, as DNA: TGTGCCAGCAGCTCCCCAGGGGGCGTCGCTGGCTACACCTTC. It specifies CASSSPGGVAGYTF.

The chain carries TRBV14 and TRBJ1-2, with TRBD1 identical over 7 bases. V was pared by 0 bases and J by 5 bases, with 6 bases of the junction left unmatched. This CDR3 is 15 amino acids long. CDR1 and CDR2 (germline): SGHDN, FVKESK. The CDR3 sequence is CASSQDWGQPYGYTF. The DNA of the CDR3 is TGTGCCAGCAGCCAAGATTGGGGACAGCCTTATGGCTACACCTTC.

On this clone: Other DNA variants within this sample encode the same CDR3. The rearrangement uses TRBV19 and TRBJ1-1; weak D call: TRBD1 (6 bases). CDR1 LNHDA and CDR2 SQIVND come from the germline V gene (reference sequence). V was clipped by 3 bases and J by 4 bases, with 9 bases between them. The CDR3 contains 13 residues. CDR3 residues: CASSITGSTEAFF. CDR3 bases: TGTGCCAGTAGTATTACAGGGAGCACTGAAGCTTTCTTT.

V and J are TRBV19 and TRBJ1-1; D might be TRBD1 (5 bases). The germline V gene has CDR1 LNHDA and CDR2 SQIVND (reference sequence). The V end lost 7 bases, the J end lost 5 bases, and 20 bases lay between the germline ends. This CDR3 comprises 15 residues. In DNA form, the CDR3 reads TGTGCCAGTAATCAGGACTCGGGGGGAGTTACTGAAGCTTTCTTT. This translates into CASNQDSGGVTEAFF.